Reported below is one TCR beta chain. Antigen specificity is unknown. The data derive from a study of post-analysis software for immune sequencing data. Whole-study context: Recorded subtypes: relapsing-remitting, secondary progressive, progressive-relapsing; some patients unannotated.

Unique-molecular-identifier-tagged TCR beta cDNA libraries were used. Starting from about 1 to 10 million T cells, the study yielded hundreds of thousands of cDNA molecules. TCRdb re-called the PCR reads through MiXCR, storing one row per CDR3 protein. The profile covers approximately 160,000 distinct CDR3 sequences, with 30% appearing a single time and about 1.6% taken by the ten largest. Findings and caveats of the study: Five TRBV segments (TRBV5-6, TRBV5-1 and TRBV20-1 among them) occurred more frequently in patients than in controls. The study found significantly lower normalized Chao1 diversity in multiple sclerosis patients than in controls. Pronounced co-clustering by F measure was evident among identically batched samples.

Germline-derived CDR1 and CDR2 are ENHRY and SYGVKD. Trimming at V came to 6 bases and at J to 5 bases, leaving 8 bases not matched to a gene. The CDR3 is 14 amino acids. The sample comprised blood. This chain connects TRBV10-3 to TRBJ2-5, with 8 bases identical to TRBD1. This clonotype was sampled from a girl between 10 and 17 years old with multiple sclerosis. DNA of the CDR3: TGTGCCATCAGATCCGAGACAGGGGAGGAGACCCAGTACTTC. Translated, it gives CAIRSETGEETQYF.